This T cell receptor beta chain was sequenced in a study of human T cells and chemical hapten exposure. TCRdb used MiXCR to reprocess the RACE reads, holding one entry per CDR3 protein. The table includes over 130,000 distinct CDR3 sequences, over 9.5% detected once. The CDR3 spans 14 residues. The germline CDR1 and CDR2 sequences are DFQATT and SNEGSKA (reference sequence). The V segment lost 6 bases and the J segment 7 bases; nucleotides outside the gene matches: 9. Sample time point: patch test 2, 6 weeks after DPC sensitization. The treatment: therapeutic diphenylcyclopropenone sensitization with weekly scalp DPC. This clonotype has only a few counts.

The receptor was derived from a woman between 45 and 65 years old with alopecia areata. Some clones in this sample may be carry-over from other donors' samples. The chain joins TRBV20-1 to TRBJ1-5; 10 bases agree with TRBD1. The source was whole blood, collected in connection with sensitization to the hapten diphenylcyclopropenone (DPC). CDR3 coding DNA: TGCAGTGCCGTGGACAGGGGGATCGACCAGCCCCAGCATTTT. It encodes CSAVDRGIDQPQHF.